This T cell receptor beta chain appears in the sequencing data of a study of naive and memory T cell subsets. The CDR3 covers 15 residues. CDR1 is LNHDA, CDR2 SQIVND, per germline (reference sequence). Germline trimming cut 3 bases from V and 9 bases from J; bases unmatched to any gene: 11. There are a few counts of this clonotype. Both TRBC1 and TRBC2 were covered by a beta constant-region primer of two equimolar oligonucleotides. Four rounds of PCR amplified the ligated cDNA using nested alpha and beta constant-region primers plus SP2. TCRdb ran MiXCR on the UMI-ligation and nested PCR reads and lists one entry per CDR3 protein. The sample lists about 18,000 distinct CDR3 sequences, just over 8.5% occurring once.

The V gene is TRBV19, the J gene TRBJ1-5; the match to TRBD1 covers 7 bases. The receptor was isolated from a human donor in good health. Sequencing used central memory CD8+ T cells from blood. The CDR3 region is CASSIGTEWARPQHF. CDR3 sequence (DNA): TGTGCCAGTAGTATCGGGACAGAGTGGGCACGGCCCCAGCATTTT.